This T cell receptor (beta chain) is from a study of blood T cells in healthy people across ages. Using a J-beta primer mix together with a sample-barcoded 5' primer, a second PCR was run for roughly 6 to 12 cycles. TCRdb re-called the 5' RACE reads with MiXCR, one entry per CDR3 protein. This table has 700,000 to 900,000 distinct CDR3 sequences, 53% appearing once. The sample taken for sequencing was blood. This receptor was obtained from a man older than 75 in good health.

CDR3 sequence (DNA): TGTGCCAGCAGTACCCTAGCGGGCCCCGCCTACGAGCAGTACTTC. The encoded protein is CASSTLAGPAYEQYF. This chain connects TRBV27 to TRBJ2-7, with 8 bases that match TRBD2. The V gene end was trimmed by 5 bases and the J gene end by 2 bases; junction bases not matched to a gene: 8. This CDR3 region has 15 residues. Looked up from germline, CDR1 is MNHEY and CDR2 is SMNVEV (reference sequence).